This paragraph reports one T cell receptor beta chain. The antigen this receptor binds is unknown. No base quality values were provided; no much bigger clone lies one nucleotide off. Cut back by 1 base and 1 base, the V and J ends lie 5 bases apart. CDR1 and CDR2, per the germline V gene, are SGHRS and YFSETQ. The CDR3 has 13 amino acids, counting the end cysteine and phenylalanine. This entry keeps only the CDR3 DNA: 39 bases, framed from base 1. This sample was taken from a study of memory CD4+ T cells and cytomegalovirus serostatus (dated by TCRdb to between 2017 and 2020). Study-wide context: The cohort comprised around 35 healthy Belgian adults, 9 CMV seropositive and roughly 25 CMV seronegative. To replicate a published TCR-based CMV serostatus classifier, the study sequenced CD4+ memory TCRbeta repertoires from a Belgian cohort whose cytomegalovirus serostatus was known. Findings and caveats that apply to the study as a whole: Results were interpreted as suggesting that the CMV-associated TCR signature is largely present in the CD4+ memory repertoire. Among the 150 or so previously reported CMV-associated TCRbeta sequences, 67 showed up in the CD4+ memory repertoires, with each one found in between one and five individuals. On the Belgian cohort, the classifier built on the original framework reached a median bootstrapped AUC of about 0.95, with a 95% CI of 0.76-1.00. CMV serostatus prediction reached a median bootstrapped AUC of 0.95 with the original framework and 0.85 to 0.91 with a US-trained random forest. Only CD4+CD45RO+ memory cells were sequenced, in contrast to the original study, in which naive and memory CD4+ and CD8+ populations were covered.

Single viable CD3+CD4+CD8-CD45RO+ cells were sorted as memory CD4+ T cells on a FACSAria II. CMV serostatus was assessed using a Roche Elecsys assay, by which serum IgG against CMV pp150, pp28, p38 and p52 was detected. After the samples were thawed, total CD4+ T cells were enriched through positive selection using CD4 magnetic microbeads. The samples came from a separate study whose specific focus was interrogating the CD4+ T cell memory repertoire. Peripheral blood mononuclear cells were isolated and cryopreserved according to standard operating procedures, and serum was stored at -80 degrees C. The staining relied on CD3-PerCP (BW264/56), CD4-APC (RPA-T4), CD45RO-PE (UCHT1) and CD8-Pacific Orange (3B5) antibodies, and Sytox blue was used to exclude non-viable cells. The Quick-DNA Microprep Kit was used to extract genomic DNA from the sorted cells. TCRbeta DNA was amplified with the immunoSEQ hsTCRbeta kit following the manufacturer's protocol. An Illumina MiSeq instrument was used to sequence the TCRbeta libraries. As for how the authors treated the data: Once out-of-frame sequences had been removed, millions of distinct TCRbeta sequences were left, which works out to an average of roughly 64,000 per individual. Each individual was scored according to the count of 164 previously reported CMV-associated TCRbeta sequences and the total productive distinct TCRbeta count. A beta-binomial model was reimplemented in Python, and scikit-learn random forests with default parameters were trained on data from the US cohort. Classifier performance on the Belgian cohort was summarized as median AUC with percentile confidence intervals over 10,000 bootstrap iterations. TCRdb's version of the immuneACCESS table is confined to in-frame rearrangements and falls short of the full clone set. An unresolved V gene accounts for under half of the shortfall where checked; the remainder is of unknown origin. Clone size and the V and J calls come from that table; the DNA yielded D and trimming. The sample table contains under 100,000 clones; only one count was recorded for 65% to 85% of them. The top ten constitute around 0.78% of the sample.

The rearrangement combines TRBV5-1 with TRBJ1-2, with the D gene not confidently named. The clonotype was recovered from an adult in good health and CMV-seronegative. The sequencing input was memory CD4+ T cells from blood. The nucleotide sequence reads as follows: TGCGCCAGCAGCTTGCCGTTTAACTATGGCTACACCTTC. Translated, it reads CASSLPFNYGYTF.